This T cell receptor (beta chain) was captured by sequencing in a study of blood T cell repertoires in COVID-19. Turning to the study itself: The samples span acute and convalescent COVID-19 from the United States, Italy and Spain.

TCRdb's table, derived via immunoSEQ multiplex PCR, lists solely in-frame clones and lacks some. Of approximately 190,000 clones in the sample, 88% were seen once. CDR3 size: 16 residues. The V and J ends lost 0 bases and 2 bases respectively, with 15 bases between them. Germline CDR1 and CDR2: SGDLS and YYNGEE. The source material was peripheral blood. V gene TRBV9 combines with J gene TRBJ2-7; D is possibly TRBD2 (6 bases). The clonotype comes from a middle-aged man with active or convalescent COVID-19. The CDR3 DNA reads TGTGCCAGCAGCGTAGGAGCTAGCGCAAACGCCTACGAGCAGTACTTC. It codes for CASSVGASANAYEQYF.